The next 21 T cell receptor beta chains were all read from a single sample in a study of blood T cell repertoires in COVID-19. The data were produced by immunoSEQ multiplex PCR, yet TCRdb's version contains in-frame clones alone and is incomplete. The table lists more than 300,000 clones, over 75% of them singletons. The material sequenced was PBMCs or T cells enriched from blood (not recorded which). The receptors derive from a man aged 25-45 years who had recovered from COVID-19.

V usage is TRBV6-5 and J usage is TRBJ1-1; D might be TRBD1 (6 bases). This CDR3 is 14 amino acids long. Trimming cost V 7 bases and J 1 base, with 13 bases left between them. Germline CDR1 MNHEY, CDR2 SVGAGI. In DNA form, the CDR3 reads TGTGCCAGCACGAAGGACAGCTCGAACACTGAAGCTTTCTTT. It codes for CASTKDSSNTEAFF.

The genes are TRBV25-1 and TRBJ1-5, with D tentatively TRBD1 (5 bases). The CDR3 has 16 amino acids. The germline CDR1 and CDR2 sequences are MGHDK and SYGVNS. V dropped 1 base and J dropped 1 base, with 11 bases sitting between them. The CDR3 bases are TGTGCCAGCAGTGAATCTGGGGCACACAGCAATCAGCCCCAGCATTTT. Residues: CASSESGAHSNQPQHF. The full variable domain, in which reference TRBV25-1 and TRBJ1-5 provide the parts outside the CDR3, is EADIYQTPRYLVIGTGKKITLECSQTMGHDKMYWYQQDPGMELHLIHYSYGVNSTEKGDLSSESTVSRIRTEHFPLTLESARPSHTSQYLCASSESGAHSNQPQHFGDGTRLSIL.

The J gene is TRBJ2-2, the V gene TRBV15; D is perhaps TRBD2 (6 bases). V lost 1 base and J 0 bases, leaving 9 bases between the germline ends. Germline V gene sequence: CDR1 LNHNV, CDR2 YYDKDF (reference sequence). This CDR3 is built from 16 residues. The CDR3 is CATSRVLASNTGELFF. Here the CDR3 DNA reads TGTGCCACCAGCAGAGTACTAGCTTCGAACACCGGGGAGCTGTTTTTT.

CDR3 sequence: CASSSGQGVDEQYF. In DNA, the CDR3 is TGTGCCAGCAGCTCCGGACAGGGGGTCGACGAGCAGTACTTC. This chain joins TRBV7-9 and TRBJ2-7; 10 bases are a match to TRBD1. Per the germline V gene, CDR1 is SEHNR and CDR2 is FQNEAQ (reference sequence). CDR3 length: 14 residues. V was clipped by 4 bases and J by 5 bases; unmatched bases: 5.

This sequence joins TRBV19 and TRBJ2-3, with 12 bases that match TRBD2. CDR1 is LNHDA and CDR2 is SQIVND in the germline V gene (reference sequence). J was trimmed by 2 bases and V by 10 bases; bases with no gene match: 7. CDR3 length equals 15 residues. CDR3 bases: TGTGCCACCCTACCTAGCGGGAGGGTCACAGATACGCAGTATTTT. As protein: CATLPSGRVTDTQYF. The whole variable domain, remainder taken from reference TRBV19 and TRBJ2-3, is DGGITQSPKYLFRKEGQNVTLSCEQNLNHDAMYWYRQDPGQGLRLIYYSQIVNDFQKGDIAEGYSVSREKKESFPLTVTSAQKNPTAFYLCATLPSGRVTDTQYFGPGTRLTVL.

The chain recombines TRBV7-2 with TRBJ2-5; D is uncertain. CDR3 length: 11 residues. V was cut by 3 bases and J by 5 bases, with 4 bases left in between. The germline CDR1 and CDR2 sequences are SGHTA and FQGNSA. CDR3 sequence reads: CASSFGETQYF. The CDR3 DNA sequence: TGTGCCAGCAGCTTTGGCGAGACCCAGTACTTC.

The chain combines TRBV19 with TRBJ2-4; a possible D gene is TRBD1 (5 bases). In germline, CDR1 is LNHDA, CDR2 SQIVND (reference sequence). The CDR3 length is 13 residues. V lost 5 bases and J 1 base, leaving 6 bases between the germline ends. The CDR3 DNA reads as TGTGCCAGTAGTTGGGGCGCCAAAAACATTCAGTACTTC. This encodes CASSWGAKNIQYF.

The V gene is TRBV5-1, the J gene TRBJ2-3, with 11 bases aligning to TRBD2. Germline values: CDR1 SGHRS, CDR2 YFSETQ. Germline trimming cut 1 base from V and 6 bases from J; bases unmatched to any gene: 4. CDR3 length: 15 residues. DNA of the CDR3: TGCGCCAGCAGCTTGCGGACTAGCGGGTTTGATACGCAGTATTTT. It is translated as CASSLRTSGFDTQYF.

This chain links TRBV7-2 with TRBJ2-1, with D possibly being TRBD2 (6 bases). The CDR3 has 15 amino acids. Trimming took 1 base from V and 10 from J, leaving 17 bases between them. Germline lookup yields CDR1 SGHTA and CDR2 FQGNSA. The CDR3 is CASSLEASAAREQFF. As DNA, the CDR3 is TGTGCCAGCAGCTTAGAGGCTAGCGCCGCCCGGGAGCAGTTCTTC.

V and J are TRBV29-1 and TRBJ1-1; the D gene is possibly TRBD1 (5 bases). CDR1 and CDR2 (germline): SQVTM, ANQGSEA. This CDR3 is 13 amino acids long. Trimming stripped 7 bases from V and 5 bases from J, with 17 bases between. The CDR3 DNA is TGCAGCGCCGAACGGGGGGGAATTACTGAAGCTTTCTTT. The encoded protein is CSAERGGITEAFF.

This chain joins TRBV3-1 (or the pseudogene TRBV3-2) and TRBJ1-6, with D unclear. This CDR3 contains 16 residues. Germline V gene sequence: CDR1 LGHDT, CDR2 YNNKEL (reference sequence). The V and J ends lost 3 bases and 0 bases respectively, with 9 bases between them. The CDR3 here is CASSQGGSSYNSPLHF. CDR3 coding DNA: TGTGCCAGCAGCCAGGGCGGGAGCTCCTATAATTCACCCCTCCACTTT.

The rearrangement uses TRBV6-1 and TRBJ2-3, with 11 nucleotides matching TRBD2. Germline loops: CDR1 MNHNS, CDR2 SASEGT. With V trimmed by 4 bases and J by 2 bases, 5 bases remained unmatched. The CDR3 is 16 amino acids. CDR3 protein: CASSGLSGRATDTQYF. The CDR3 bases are TGTGCCAGCAGTGGACTTAGCGGGAGGGCCACAGATACGCAGTATTTT.

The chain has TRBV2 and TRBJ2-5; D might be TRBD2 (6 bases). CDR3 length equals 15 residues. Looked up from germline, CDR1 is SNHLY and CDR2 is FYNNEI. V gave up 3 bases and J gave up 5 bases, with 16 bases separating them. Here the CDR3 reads CASSDRDWGAETQYF. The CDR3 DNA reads TGTGCCAGCAGTGACCGGGACTGGGGCGCGGAGACCCAGTACTTC.

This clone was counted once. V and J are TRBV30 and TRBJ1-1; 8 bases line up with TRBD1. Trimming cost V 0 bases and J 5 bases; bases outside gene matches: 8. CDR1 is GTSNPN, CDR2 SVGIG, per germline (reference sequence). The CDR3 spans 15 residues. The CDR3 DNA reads TGTGCCTGGAGTGTACGCGACAGGGGACGGACTGAAGCTTTCTTT. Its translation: CAWSVRDRGRTEAFF.

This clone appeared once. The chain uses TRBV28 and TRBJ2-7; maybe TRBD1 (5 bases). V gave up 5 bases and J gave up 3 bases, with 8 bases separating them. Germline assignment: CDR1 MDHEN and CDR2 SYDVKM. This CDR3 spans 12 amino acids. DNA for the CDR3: TGTGCCAGCAGTGTCAGGGTCTACGAGCAGTACTTC. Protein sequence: CASSVRVYEQYF.

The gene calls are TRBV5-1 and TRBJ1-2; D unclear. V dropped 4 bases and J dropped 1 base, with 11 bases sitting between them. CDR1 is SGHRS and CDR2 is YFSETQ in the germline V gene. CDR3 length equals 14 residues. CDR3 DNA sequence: TGCGCCAGCAGCCCGTCCCCGGGTAACTATGGCTACACCTTC. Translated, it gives CASSPSPGNYGYTF.

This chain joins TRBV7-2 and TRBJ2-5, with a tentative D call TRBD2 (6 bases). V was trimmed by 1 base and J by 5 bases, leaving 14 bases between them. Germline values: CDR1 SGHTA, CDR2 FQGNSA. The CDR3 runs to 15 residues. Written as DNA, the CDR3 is TGTGCCAGCAGCTTAGTGGTGAGGGACTGGGAGACCCAGTACTTC. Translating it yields CASSLVVRDWETQYF.

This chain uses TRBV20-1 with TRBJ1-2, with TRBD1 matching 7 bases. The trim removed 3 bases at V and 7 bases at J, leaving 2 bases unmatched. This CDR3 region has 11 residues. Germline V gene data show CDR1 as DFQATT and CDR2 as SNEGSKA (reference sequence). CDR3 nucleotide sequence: TGCAGTGCTAGCGGGACAGCTGGCTACACCTTC. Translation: CSASGTAGYTF.

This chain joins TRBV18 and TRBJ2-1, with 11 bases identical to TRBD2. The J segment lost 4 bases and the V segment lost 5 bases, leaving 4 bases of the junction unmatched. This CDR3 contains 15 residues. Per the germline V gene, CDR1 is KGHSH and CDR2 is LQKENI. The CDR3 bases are TGTGCCAGCTCAATACTAGCGGGGGCTTACAATGAGCAGTTCTTC. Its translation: CASSILAGAYNEQFF.

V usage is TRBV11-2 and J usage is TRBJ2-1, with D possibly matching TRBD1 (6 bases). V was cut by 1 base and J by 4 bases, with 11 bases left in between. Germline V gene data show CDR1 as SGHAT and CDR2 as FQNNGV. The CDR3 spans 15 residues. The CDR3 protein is CASSLVRGSYNEQFF. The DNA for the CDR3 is TGTGCCAGCAGCTTAGTCAGGGGATCGTACAATGAGCAGTTCTTC. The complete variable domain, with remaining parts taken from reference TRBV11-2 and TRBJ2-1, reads EAGVAQSPRYKIIEKRQSVAFWCNPISGHATLYWYQQILGQGPKLLIQFQNNGVVDDSQLPKDRFSAERLKGVDSTLKIQPAKLEDSAVYLCASSLVRGSYNEQFFGPGTRLTVL.

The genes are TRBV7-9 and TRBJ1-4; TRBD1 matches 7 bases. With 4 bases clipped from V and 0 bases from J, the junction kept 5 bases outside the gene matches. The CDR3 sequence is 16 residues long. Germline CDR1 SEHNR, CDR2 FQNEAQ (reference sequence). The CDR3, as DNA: TGTGCCAGCAGCTCCGGGGACAGTGCAACTAATGAAAAACTGTTTTTT. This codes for CASSSGDSATNEKLFF.